This TCR beta chain was retrieved from a study of shared clonotypes between healthy human individuals. Details on this clone: Other DNA sequences in this sample translate to the same CDR3.

The CDR3 runs to 12 residues. The V end was cut by 6 bases, the J end by 2 bases, with 8 bases between. CDR1 and CDR2 from the germline V gene are MDHEN and SYDVKM. Both CD45RO+ cells and CCR7-negative CD45RA+ TemRA cells were combined to make up CD8 memory. TCRdb's table, derived via immunoSEQ multiplex PCR, lists solely in-frame clones and lacks some. The sample holds about 79,000 clones, 62% seen once. The clonotype comes from a man between 25 and 39 years old in good health. The V and J genes are TRBV28 and TRBJ2-7; no clear D gene. Material for sequencing was memory CD8+ T cells sorted from blood. Subset meaning: CD45RO+ cells pooled with CCR7-negative TemRA cells. CDR3 DNA sequence: TGTGCCAGCAGCTTGAGCCCCTACGAGCAGTACTTC. Its translation is CASSLSPYEQYF.